The 18 T cell receptor beta chains in this list originate from one sample, sequenced in a study of cytomegalovirus exposure and HLA in healthy donors. PCR amplification relied on 60 Vbeta primers (plus 13 Jbeta primers). Assay used: immunoSEQ multiplex PCR; TCRdb lists only in-frame clones, some missing. The repertoire holds approximately 100,000 clones, 10% seen once, with 5.8% in the top ten. The sample was PBMCs. The receptor source for this set is a middle-aged man in good health and CMV-seropositive.

The chain couples TRBV5-1 to TRBJ2-5; the match to TRBD1 covers 7 bases. The CDR3 spans 14 residues. J was trimmed by 2 bases and V by 2 bases; bases with no gene match: 3. Germline values: CDR1 SGHRS, CDR2 YFSETQ. The chain's CDR3 is CASSFGQEQETQYF. Here the CDR3 DNA reads TGCGCCAGCAGCTTCGGACAGGAACAAGAGACCCAGTACTTC.

The chain uses TRBV18 and TRBJ2-7, with D uncertain. The CDR3 spans 12 residues. Looked up from germline, CDR1 is KGHSH and CDR2 is LQKENI. Trimming took 6 bases from V and 2 from J, leaving 8 bases between them. The CDR3: CASSESPYEQYF. For the CDR3, the DNA is TGTGCCAGCTCCGAAAGCCCCTACGAGCAGTACTTC.

This clone was seen a handful of times. This rearrangement joins TRBV11-3 to TRBJ2-1; 8 positions agree with TRBD1. The CDR3 is made up of 13 amino acids. Germline-derived CDR1 and CDR2 are SGHNT and YENEEA. The ends lost 3 bases at V and 14 bases at J; junction bases unmatched: 9. CDR3 DNA: TGTGCCAGCAGCTTCTCTCCCAGGGGGCGCGAGTTCTTC. Residues: CASSFSPRGREFF.

The rearrangement links TRBV2 to TRBJ2-1; tentatively, D is TRBD1 (6 bases). This CDR3 region has 14 residues. The V and J ends lost 7 bases and 5 bases respectively, with 15 bases between them. Germline CDR1 reads SNHLY; CDR2 reads FYNNEI. The CDR3 nucleotides are TGTGCCAGCACCCGCGGCAGGGGTAACAATGAGCAGTTCTTC. Its protein is CASTRGRGNNEQFF.

This clone was counted between two and nine times. V and J are TRBV15 and TRBJ2-7; the match to TRBD1 covers 9 bases. This CDR3 has 14 amino acids. V trimming: 1 base; J trimming: 4 bases; junction bases outside the gene matches: 2. Germline CDR1 LNHNV, CDR2 YYDKDF (reference sequence). The CDR3: CATSRGGTGYEQYF. The CDR3 DNA sequence: TGTGCCACCAGCAGAGGTGGGACAGGGTACGAGCAGTACTTC.

The CDR3 sequence is CASRYDRGHTEAFF. For the CDR3, the DNA is TGTGCCAGCAGATACGACAGGGGACACACTGAAGCTTTCTTT. The chain couples TRBV6-5 to TRBJ1-1, with TRBD1 matching over 8 bases. The germline CDR1 and CDR2 sequences are MNHEY and SVGAGI. With V trimmed by 6 bases and J by 3 bases, 6 bases remained unmatched. CDR3 size: 14 residues.

This chain links TRBV14 with TRBJ2-7, with D unresolved. The CDR3 extends over 13 amino acids. Per the germline V gene, CDR1 is SGHDN and CDR2 is FVKESK. Trimming took 3 bases from V and 2 from J, leaving 8 bases between them. CDR3 in amino acids: CASSHWLAYEQYF. CDR3 coding DNA: TGTGCCAGCAGCCATTGGCTAGCCTACGAGCAGTACTTC.

There are a few counts of this clone. The J gene is TRBJ2-3, the V gene TRBV5-6, with 9 bases identical to TRBD2. This CDR3 contains 17 residues. Germline CDR1 SGHDT, CDR2 YYEEEE. V dropped 2 bases and J dropped 6; count of bases not matched to a gene: 13. The CDR3 reads CASSFTLLTSGLDTQYF. Here the CDR3 DNA reads TGTGCCAGCAGCTTCACGTTATTGACTAGCGGACTTGATACGCAGTATTTT. Filled out from reference TRBV5-6 and TRBJ2-3, the complete variable domain reads DAGVTQSPTHLIKTRGQQVTLRCSPKSGHDTVSWYQQALGQGPQFIFQYYEEEERQRGNFPDRFSGHQFPNYSSELNVNALLLGDSALYLCASSFTLLTSGLDTQYFGPGTRLTVL.

The J gene is TRBJ2-7, the V gene TRBV7-2, with 8 bases lining up with TRBD1. From germline, CDR1 is SGHTA and CDR2 FQGNSA. V lost 2 bases, J lost 3 bases, and 6 bases stayed unmatched. This CDR3 is 15 amino acids long. For the CDR3, the DNA is TGTGCCAGCAGCTTATCGACAGGGGACTTCTACGAGCAGTACTTC. The encoded protein is CASSLSTGDFYEQYF.

This rearrangement joins TRBV5-1 to TRBJ2-1; 8 bases agree with TRBD2. In germline, CDR1 is SGHRS, CDR2 YFSETQ. This CDR3 comprises 17 residues. V dropped 4 bases and J dropped 0; count of bases not matched to a gene: 9. Here the CDR3 DNA reads TGCGCCAGCAGCCCCCCCCAGCGGGAGTTCTCCTACAATGAGCAGTTCTTC. Translation gives CASSPPQREFSYNEQFF.

The sample holds a few counts of this clone. V gene TRBV28 combines with J gene TRBJ2-1; 12 bases map to TRBD2. Germline trimming cut 8 bases from V and 4 bases from J; bases unmatched to any gene: 12. Per germline, CDR1 MDHEN and CDR2 SYDVKM. This CDR3 is 17 amino acids long. This chain's CDR3 is CASLWTSGVGVYNEQFF. The DNA for the CDR3 is TGTGCCAGCCTCTGGACTAGCGGGGTGGGGGTTTACAATGAGCAGTTCTTC.

The chain joins TRBV6-1 to TRBJ1-5, with TRBD1 as a possible D gene (5 bases). CDR1 is MNHNS, CDR2 SASEGT, per germline. V was pared by 4 bases and J by 8 bases, with 15 bases between. This CDR3 region has 14 residues. The CDR3 DNA reads TGTGCCAGCAGTGGAAGCGGGGGATGGGAGCCCCAGCATTTT. Protein sequence: CASSGSGGWEPQHF.

For the CDR3, the DNA is TGTGCCAGCAGCTTACTTCAGGGGATGGCCGGGGAGCTGTTTTTT. Translated: CASSLLQGMAGELFF. The chain uses TRBV7-3 and TRBJ2-2; D might be TRBD1 (6 bases). Trimming cost V 2 bases and J 6 bases, with 13 bases left between them. The CDR3 covers 15 residues. Germline V CDR1 and CDR2: SGHTA, FQGTGA.

The table lists this clone with a few counts. The chain is built from TRBV19 and TRBJ2-7; TRBD1 agrees at 7 bases. Germline values: CDR1 LNHDA, CDR2 SQIVND (reference sequence). CDR3 length: 13 amino acids. The trim removed 6 bases at V and 1 base at J, leaving 3 bases unmatched. The CDR3 coding sequence is TGTGCCAGTAGAGGACAGGCTTCCTACGAGCAGTACTTC. It translates to CASRGQASYEQYF.

This chain links TRBV9 with TRBJ2-3; TRBD2 might be the D (6 bases). Trimming left V 0 bases short and J 0 bases short, with 11 bases between. Germline V CDR1 and CDR2: SGDLS, YYNGEE. This CDR3 is built from 16 residues. DNA for the CDR3: TGTGCCAGCAGCGTAGAGAGCGGGTATAGCACAGATACGCAGTATTTT. Translated, it gives CASSVESGYSTDTQYF.

This clone turned up a few times. This chain uses TRBV29-1 with TRBJ2-5, with D perhaps TRBD2 (5 bases). The J call may be incorrect, as the DNA end agrees better with TRBJ2-7. The V gene's germline CDR1 is SQVTM and CDR2 ANQGSEA. The CDR3 is made up of 15 amino acids. The CDR3 sequence is CSVELPPGERGEQYF. In nucleotides, the CDR3 is TGCAGCGTTGAACTACCCCCCGGGGAGCGTGGCGAGCAGTACTTC.

In regard to this clone: This sample includes further DNA sequences coding for the same CDR3. V gene TRBV7-9 combines with J gene TRBJ2-2, with 7 nucleotides matching TRBD2. The CDR3 length is 15 residues. V shed 4 bases and J 6 bases; nucleotides not matched to a gene: 8. Germline V gene data show CDR1 as SEHNR and CDR2 as FQNEAQ (reference sequence). For the CDR3, the DNA is TGTGCCAGCAGCTCGGACGGGGGAGGGCCCGGGGAGCTGTTTTTT. Residues: CASSSDGGGPGELFF.

V gene TRBV25-1 combines with J gene TRBJ2-1, with D hard to call. V lost 2 bases and J 3 bases, leaving 8 bases between the germline ends. The length of the CDR3 is 14 residues. Germline CDR1 is MGHDK and CDR2 is SYGVNS. The CDR3 DNA is TGTGCCAGCAGTGAAGAAAAACACTACAATGAGCAGTTCTTC. Its translation: CASSEEKHYNEQFF.